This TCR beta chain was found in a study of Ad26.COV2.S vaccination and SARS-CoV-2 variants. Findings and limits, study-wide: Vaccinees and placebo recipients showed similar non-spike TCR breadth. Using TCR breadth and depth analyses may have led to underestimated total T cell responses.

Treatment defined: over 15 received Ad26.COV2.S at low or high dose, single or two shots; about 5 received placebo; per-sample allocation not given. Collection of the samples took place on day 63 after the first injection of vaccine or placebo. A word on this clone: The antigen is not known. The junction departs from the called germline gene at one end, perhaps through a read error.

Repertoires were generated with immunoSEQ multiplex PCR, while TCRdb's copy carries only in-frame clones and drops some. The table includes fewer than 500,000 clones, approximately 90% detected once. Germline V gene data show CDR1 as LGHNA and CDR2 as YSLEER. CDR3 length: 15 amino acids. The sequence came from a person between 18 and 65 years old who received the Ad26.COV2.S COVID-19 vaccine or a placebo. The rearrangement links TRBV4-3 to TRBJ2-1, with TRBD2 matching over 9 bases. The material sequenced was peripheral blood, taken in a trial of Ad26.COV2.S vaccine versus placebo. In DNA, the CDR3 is TGCGCCAGCAGCCAAGACCCTCGAGGCGGGAGGGATCTCCTCTTC. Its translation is CASSQDPRGGRDLLF.